The 28 T cell receptor beta chains below all came from one sample that was sequenced in a study of early T cells in non-severe SARS-CoV-2 infection. TCRdb itself ran the 5' RACE reads through MiXCR, one entry per CDR3 protein. Seen here are under 45,000 distinct CDR3 sequences, 11% observed once, and the top ten hold 8% to 10%. The sequencing sample was made of whole blood. The source of these receptors is an adult who was a healthcare worker with PCR-confirmed SARS-CoV-2 infection or an uninfected control (not recorded which).

This clonotype was recorded at least ten times. This rearrangement joins TRBV6-2 or TRBV6-3 to TRBJ1-5; 8 bases map to TRBD1. Losses at the gene ends were 4 bases for V and 1 base for J; bases not matched to a gene: 6. Germline lookup yields CDR1 MNHEY and CDR2 SVGEGT. This CDR3 is 16 amino acids long. CDR3 DNA: TGTGCCAGCAGTTCCCGGACAGGGCTGAGCAATCAGCCCCAGCATTTT. Its translation: CASSSRTGLSNQPQHF.

This clonotype was observed many times. The chain recombines TRBV19 with TRBJ1-1, with TRBD1 matching over 9 bases. J gave up 1 base and V 6 bases, and 9 bases lay outside the gene matches. CDR3 length: 16 amino acids. Germline CDR1 and CDR2: LNHDA and SQIVND (reference sequence). This chain's CDR3 is CASSKQGALGNTEAFF. The CDR3 nucleotides read TGTGCCAGTAGCAAACAGGGGGCCTTAGGGAACACTGAAGCTTTCTTT.

This clonotype turned up a few times. The rearrangement links TRBV12-3 or TRBV12-4 to TRBJ2-3; TRBD2 agrees at 9 bases. J was trimmed by 0 bases and V by 7 bases; bases with no gene match: 2. The CDR3 consists of 14 residues. The CDR3 spells CASITSGSTDTQYF. The CDR3 DNA sequence: TGTGCCAGCATCACTAGCGGGAGCACAGATACGCAGTATTTT.

This clonotype was observed many times. The chain has TRBV29-1 and TRBJ1-1; D unclear. This CDR3 has 14 amino acids. The V end lost 6 bases, the J end lost 1 base, and 15 bases lay between the germline ends. Germline V gives CDR1 SQVTM, CDR2 ANQGSEA. CDR3 bases: TGCAGCGTCTTGGGGTGGCAGTCGAACACTGAAGCTTTCTTT. Residues: CSVLGWQSNTEAFF.

This chain connects TRBV6-4 to TRBJ2-1; TRBD2 is a possible D gene (7 bases). Germline CDR1 reads MRHNA; CDR2 reads SNTAGT. The CDR3 has 16 residues. V lost 0 bases, J lost 5 bases, and 14 bases lay in between. CDR3: CASSDSWGGRDNEQFF. The DNA of the CDR3 is TGTGCCAGCAGTGACTCTTGGGGGGGCAGGGACAATGAGCAGTTCTTC.

This clonotype was detected many times. The chain uses TRBV7-8 and TRBJ1-4; 7 nucleotides line up with TRBD1. Looked up from germline, CDR1 is SGHVS and CDR2 is FQNEAQ. The CDR3 is made up of 15 amino acids. V dropped 5 bases and J dropped 5; count of bases not matched to a gene: 8. The CDR3 DNA reads as TGTGCCAGCAGCCCACGGACAGGTCGAAATGAAAAACTGTTTTTT. Translation gives CASSPRTGRNEKLFF. Based on the CDR3 plus reference TRBV7-8 and TRBJ1-4, the full variable domain is GAGVSQSPRYKVAKRGQDVALRCDPISGHVSLFWYQQALGQGPEFLTYFQNEAQLDKSGLPSDRFFAERPEGSVSTLKIQRTQQEDSAVYLCASSPRTGRNEKLFFGSGTQLSVL.

The chain carries TRBV12-3 or TRBV12-4 and TRBJ2-1; tentatively, D is TRBD1 or TRBD2 (7 bases each). V gave up 5 bases and J gave up 9 bases, with 20 bases separating them. The CDR3 extends over 15 amino acids. The CDR3 bases are TGTGCCAGCAGTCCCCAGACTAGCAGGGGGACTGAGCAGTTCTTC. It codes for CASSPQTSRGTEQFF.

On this clonotype itself: Relative to the germline gene, one junction end is altered; a read error may explain this. This sequence joins TRBV4-3 and TRBJ1-2; D call uncertain. The CDR3 runs to 15 residues. In germline, CDR1 is LGHNA, CDR2 YSLEER. The CDR3 region has the DNA TGCGCCGGCAGCCAAGATTCAAGGAATAACTATGGCTACACCTTC. It specifies CAGSQDSRNNYGYTF.

The table lists this clonotype with many counts. The chain links TRBV12-5 to TRBJ2-3, with no clear D. The CDR3 sequence is 12 residues long. The germline V gene has CDR1 LGHNT and CDR2 FRNRAP. The V end lost 3 bases, the J end lost 1 base, and 2 bases lay between the germline ends. DNA of the CDR3: TGTGCTAGTGGTTTTCGCACAGATACGCAGTATTTT. Translated: CASGFRTDTQYF.

This clonotype appeared a few times. The chain uses TRBV7-2 and TRBJ1-1; 8 nucleotides line up with TRBD1. CDR3 length equals 15 residues. Germline CDR1 reads SGHTA; CDR2 reads FQGNSA. The trim removed 5 bases at V and 1 base at J, leaving 6 bases unmatched. CDR3 sequence (DNA): TGTGCCAGCAGCACCCGACAGGGGAGGAACACTGAAGCTTTCTTT. Amino acids: CASSTRQGRNTEAFF.

V and J are TRBV7-2 and TRBJ1-6; TRBD1 agrees at 7 bases. The CDR3 runs 16 residues. Germline lookup yields CDR1 SGHTA and CDR2 FQGNSA. V lost 4 bases to trimming and J lost 8 bases; unmatched junction nucleotides: 11. CDR3 sequence: CASSYLQGNLHSPLHF. The CDR3 DNA reads as TGTGCCAGCAGCTACCTACAGGGGAATTTGCATTCACCCCTCCACTTT.

This clonotype was recorded many times. This sequence joins TRBV5-1 and TRBJ2-7; D is unresolved. This CDR3 comprises 13 residues. The germline gives CDR1 SGHRS, CDR2 YFSETQ. Trimming took off 0 bases at V and 4 bases at J, with 8 bases between the two ends. The CDR3 nucleotides are TGCGCCAGCAGCTTGGTAGCCAGATACGAGCAGTACTTC. This codes for CASSLVARYEQYF. The variable domain in full, with the rest retrieved from reference TRBV5-1 and TRBJ2-7, is KAGVTQTPRYLIKTRGQQVTLSCSPISGHRSVSWYQQTPGQGLQFLFEYFSETQRNKGNFPGRFSGRQFSNSRSEMNVSTLELGDSALYLCASSLVARYEQYFGPGTRLTVT.

This clonotype was counted a few times. V usage is TRBV7-3 and J usage is TRBJ1-6; 8 bases align to TRBD1. Germline loops: CDR1 SGHTA, CDR2 FQGTGA. The CDR3 is 16 residues long. Germline trimming cut 3 bases from V and 12 bases from J; bases unmatched to any gene: 13. The CDR3 sequence is CASSLGGQGRFEPLHF. The CDR3 nucleotides are TGTGCCAGCAGCTTGGGTGGACAGGGCAGGTTCGAACCCCTCCACTTT.

This clonotype was counted between two and nine times. The CDR3 bases are TGTGCCAGCAGCCTGGGACTCCTTTACGGCTCACCCCTCCACTTT. Translation: CASSLGLLYGSPLHF. This sequence joins TRBV7-8 and TRBJ1-6; possible D gene TRBD1, 5 bases. The V and J ends lost 5 bases and 10 bases respectively, with 18 bases between them. The germline V gene has CDR1 SGHVS and CDR2 FQNEAQ. The CDR3 is made up of 15 amino acids. The variable domain in full, completed from reference TRBV7-8 and TRBJ1-6, reads GAGVSQSPRYKVAKRGQDVALRCDPISGHVSLFWYQQALGQGPEFLTYFQNEAQLDKSGLPSDRFFAERPEGSVSTLKIQRTQQEDSAVYLCASSLGLLYGSPLHFGNGTRLTVT.

This clonotype showed up many times. CDR3 region: CSVRTGGTGEQYF. The CDR3 region has the DNA TGCAGCGTTCGGACAGGGGGGACTGGCGAGCAGTACTTC. This chain links TRBV29-1 with TRBJ2-7, with 10 bases aligning to TRBD1. Per the germline V gene, CDR1 is SQVTM and CDR2 is ANQGSEA. The CDR3 contains 13 residues. Trimming cost V 5 bases and J 6 bases; bases outside gene matches: 7.

This clonotype has ten or more counts. V gene TRBV6-2 or TRBV6-3 combines with J gene TRBJ1-1; the D is unclear. This CDR3 comprises 15 residues. The germline V gene has CDR1 MNHEY and CDR2 SVGEGT. V dropped 0 bases and J dropped 0 bases, with 8 bases sitting between them. The DNA for the CDR3 is TGTGCCAGCAGTTACTCGACCGTTCTGAACACTGAAGCTTTCTTT. Amino acids: CASSYSTVLNTEAFF.

V and J are TRBV6-6 and TRBJ2-7, with 8 bases identical to TRBD1. CDR3 length: 14 residues. The V gene's germline CDR1 is MNHNY and CDR2 SVGAGI (reference sequence). The V gene end was trimmed by 6 bases and the J gene end by 3 bases; junction bases not matched to a gene: 7. CDR3 region: CASRSPGTGYEQYF. CDR3 sequence (DNA): TGTGCCAGCAGATCGCCCGGGACAGGCTACGAGCAGTACTTC.

The rearrangement joins TRBV6-2 or TRBV6-3 to TRBJ2-2, with D unclear. V was shortened by 2 bases and J by 4 bases, with 5 bases between the two germline ends. The length of the CDR3 is 13 residues. Per germline, CDR1 MNHEY and CDR2 SVGEGT. The CDR3 is CASSYSFTGELFF. The CDR3 region has the DNA TGTGCCAGCAGTTACAGTTTCACCGGGGAGCTGTTTTTT.

This clonotype is medium-sized (0.01 to 0.1%) within its sample. The chain joins TRBV29-1 to TRBJ2-2; D possibly uses TRBD1 or TRBD2 (7 bases each). The germline V gene encodes CDR1 SQVTM and CDR2 ANQGSEA. CDR3 size: 14 residues. With 1 base removed from V and 5 bases from J, the gap between germline ends came to 11 bases. As DNA, the CDR3 is TGCAGCGTTGAAGGACAGGGAGGGACCGGGGAGCTGTTTTTT. Protein: CSVEGQGGTGELFF.

The rearrangement uses TRBV29-1 and TRBJ1-2; 10 positions match TRBD1. CDR3 length: 13 amino acids. V shed 3 bases, J shed 2 bases, and the junction held 0 bases outside the gene matches. Germline V CDR1 and CDR2: SQVTM, ANQGSEA. In DNA, the CDR3 is TGCAGCGTTGAGACAGGGGGCAACTATGGCTACACCTTC. Amino acids: CSVETGGNYGYTF.

This clonotype was seen ten or more times. The rearrangement joins TRBV6-5 to TRBJ2-7; 14 nucleotides line up with TRBD2. J was trimmed by 4 bases and V by 0 bases; bases with no gene match: 2. Germline V gene lookup returns CDR1 MNHEY and CDR2 SVGAGI. This CDR3 has 16 residues. The CDR3 bases are TGTGCCAGCAGTTACTCAGGGACTAGCGGGGGTTACGAGCAGTACTTC. Its translation is CASSYSGTSGGYEQYF.

V gene TRBV9 combines with J gene TRBJ2-3, with a weak D call TRBD2 (6 bases). Trimming left V 0 bases short and J 5 bases short, with 10 bases between. Germline assignment: CDR1 SGDLS and CDR2 YYNGEE. CDR3 size: 14 residues. The DNA of the CDR3 is TGTGCCAGCAGCGTAGGGACTATCATAGATACGCAGTATTTT. Protein product: CASSVGTIIDTQYF.

The V gene is TRBV25-1, the J gene TRBJ1-6; D is possibly TRBD1 (5 bases). V shed 3 bases and J shed 8 bases, with 17 bases lying between them. Germline assignment: CDR1 MGHDK and CDR2 SYGVNS. The CDR3 consists of 16 residues. CDR3 in amino acids: CASSETVGPGDSPLHF. CDR3 nucleotide sequence: TGTGCCAGCAGTGAGACGGTTGGACCGGGGGATTCACCCCTCCACTTT.

The chain links TRBV7-2 to TRBJ2-7; D may match TRBD1 or TRBD2 (5 bases each). Germline CDR1 is SGHTA and CDR2 is FQGNSA. This CDR3 has 19 residues. Trimming left V 6 bases short and J 0 bases short, with 27 bases between. CDR3: CASRLRGVYGQERSYEQYF. The CDR3 nucleotides read TGTGCCAGCAGACTAAGGGGAGTGTATGGCCAGGAGCGCTCCTACGAGCAGTACTTC.

This clonotype was seen ten or more times. The rearrangement links TRBV20-1 to TRBJ2-7, with TRBD2 matching over 8 bases. This CDR3 spans 15 amino acids. CDR1 and CDR2 (germline): DFQATT, SNEGSKA (reference sequence). V was clipped by 0 bases and J by 4 bases; unmatched bases: 8. In DNA form, the CDR3 reads TGCAGTGCTAGAGATACCGGGACTAGACAGTACGAGCAGTACTTC. Its protein is CSARDTGTRQYEQYF.

The V gene is TRBV7-6, the J gene TRBJ2-1, with D unclear. With 0 bases removed from V and 6 bases from J, the gap between germline ends came to 15 bases. CDR1 and CDR2 (germline): SGHVS, FNYEAQ. The CDR3 runs to 16 residues. The CDR3 DNA is TGTGCCAGCAGCTTAGCGGTGGGCCTTTCAGCCAATGAGCAGTTCTTC. Translated: CASSLAVGLSANEQFF.

The genes are TRBV14 and TRBJ2-2; D possibly corresponds to TRBD1 (6 bases). Trimming took off 1 base at V and 5 bases at J, with 17 bases between the two ends. In germline, CDR1 is SGHDN, CDR2 FVKESK. The CDR3 spans 17 residues. CDR3 nucleotide sequence: TGTGCCAGCAGCCAAGCGGCCAGGGGTGCGAGAACCGGGGAGCTGTTTTTT. Translated, it gives CASSQAARGARTGELFF.

This chain uses TRBV4-3 with TRBJ1-2; D is unclear. V was shortened by 1 base and J by 2 bases, with 8 bases between the two germline ends. The CDR3 loop spans 14 amino acids. Looked up from germline, CDR1 is LGHNA and CDR2 is YSLEER. The CDR3: CASSQGRTNYGYTF. The DNA for the CDR3 is TGCGCCAGCAGCCAAGGGAGGACCAACTATGGCTACACCTTC.